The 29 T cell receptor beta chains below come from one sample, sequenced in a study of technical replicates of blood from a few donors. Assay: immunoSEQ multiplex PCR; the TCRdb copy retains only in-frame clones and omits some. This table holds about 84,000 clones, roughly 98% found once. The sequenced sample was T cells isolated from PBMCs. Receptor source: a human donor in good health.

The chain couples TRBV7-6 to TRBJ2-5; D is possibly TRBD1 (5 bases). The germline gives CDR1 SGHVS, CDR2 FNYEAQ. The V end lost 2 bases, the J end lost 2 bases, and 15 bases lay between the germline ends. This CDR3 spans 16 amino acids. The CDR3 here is CASSLSPGRGQETQYF. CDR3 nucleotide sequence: TGTGCCAGCAGCTTATCCCCTGGTAGGGGACAAGAGACCCAGTACTTC.

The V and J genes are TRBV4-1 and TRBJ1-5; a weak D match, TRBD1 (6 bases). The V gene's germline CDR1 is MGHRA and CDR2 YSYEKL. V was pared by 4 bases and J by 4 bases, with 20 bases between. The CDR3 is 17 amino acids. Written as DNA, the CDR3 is TGCGCCAGCAGCCGCCAGGGGTTAGTCCTACGAAATCAGCCCCAGCATTTT. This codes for CASSRQGLVLRNQPQHF.

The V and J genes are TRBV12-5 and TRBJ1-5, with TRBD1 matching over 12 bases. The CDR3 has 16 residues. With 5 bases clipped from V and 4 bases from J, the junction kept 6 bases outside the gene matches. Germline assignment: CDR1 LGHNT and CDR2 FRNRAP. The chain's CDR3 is CASGPRDRGRNQPQHF. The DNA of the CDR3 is TGTGCTAGTGGTCCACGGGACAGGGGGCGTAATCAGCCCCAGCATTTT.

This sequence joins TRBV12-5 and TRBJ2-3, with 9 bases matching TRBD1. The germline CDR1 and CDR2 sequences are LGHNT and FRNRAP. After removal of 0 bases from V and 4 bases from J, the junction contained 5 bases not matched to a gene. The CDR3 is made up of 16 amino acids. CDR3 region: CASGLVWDRVPDTQYF. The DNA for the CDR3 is TGTGCTAGTGGTTTGGTATGGGACAGGGTTCCAGATACGCAGTATTTT.

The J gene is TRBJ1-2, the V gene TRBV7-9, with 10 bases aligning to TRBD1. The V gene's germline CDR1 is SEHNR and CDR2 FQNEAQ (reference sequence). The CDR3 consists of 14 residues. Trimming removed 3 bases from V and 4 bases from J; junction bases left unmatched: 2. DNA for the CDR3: TGTGCCAGCAGCTTCCGGACAGGGGGCTATGGCTACACCTTC. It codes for CASSFRTGGYGYTF.

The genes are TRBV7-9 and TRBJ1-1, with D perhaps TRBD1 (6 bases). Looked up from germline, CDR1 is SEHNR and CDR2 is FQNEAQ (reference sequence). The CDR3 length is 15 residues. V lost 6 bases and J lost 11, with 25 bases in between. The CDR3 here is CASRWKGQAEKEAFF. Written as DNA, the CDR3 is TGTGCCAGCAGGTGGAAGGGACAAGCCGAAAAGGAGGCTTTCTTT.

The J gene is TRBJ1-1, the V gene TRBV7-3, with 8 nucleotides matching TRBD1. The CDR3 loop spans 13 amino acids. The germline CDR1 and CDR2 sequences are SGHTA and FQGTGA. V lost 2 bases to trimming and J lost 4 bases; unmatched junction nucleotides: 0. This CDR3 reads CASSLQGATEAFF. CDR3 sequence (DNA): TGTGCCAGCAGCTTACAGGGGGCCACTGAAGCTTTCTTT.

The CDR3 sequence is CASSQEVAGGSTDTQYF. CDR3 nucleotides: TGCGCCAGCAGCCAAGAGGTAGCGGGGGGGTCCACAGATACGCAGTATTTT. The chain has TRBV4-1 and TRBJ2-3, with 11 bases lining up with TRBD2. CDR1 and CDR2 (germline): MGHRA, YSYEKL. This CDR3 has 17 residues. V dropped 0 bases and J dropped 2; count of bases not matched to a gene: 4.

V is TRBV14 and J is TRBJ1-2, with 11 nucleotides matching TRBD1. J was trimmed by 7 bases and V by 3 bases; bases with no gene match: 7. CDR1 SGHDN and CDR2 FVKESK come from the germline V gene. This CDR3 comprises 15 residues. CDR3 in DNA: TGTGCCAGCAGCCATGATGGGACAGGGGGACGTGGCTACACCTTC. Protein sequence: CASSHDGTGGRGYTF.

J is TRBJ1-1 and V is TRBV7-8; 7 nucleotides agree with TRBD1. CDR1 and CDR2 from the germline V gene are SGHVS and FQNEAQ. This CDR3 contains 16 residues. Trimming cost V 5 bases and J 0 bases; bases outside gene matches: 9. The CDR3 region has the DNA TGTGCCAGCAGCGCAAATCGGGGACAGCTGAACACTGAAGCTTTCTTT. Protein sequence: CASSANRGQLNTEAFF.

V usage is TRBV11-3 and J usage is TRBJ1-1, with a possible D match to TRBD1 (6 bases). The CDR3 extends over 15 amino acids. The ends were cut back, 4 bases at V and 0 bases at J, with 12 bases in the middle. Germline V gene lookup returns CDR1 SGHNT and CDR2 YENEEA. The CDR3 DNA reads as TGTGCCAGCAGCTCCGGACAGTCCATGAACACTGAAGCTTTCTTT. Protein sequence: CASSSGQSMNTEAFF.

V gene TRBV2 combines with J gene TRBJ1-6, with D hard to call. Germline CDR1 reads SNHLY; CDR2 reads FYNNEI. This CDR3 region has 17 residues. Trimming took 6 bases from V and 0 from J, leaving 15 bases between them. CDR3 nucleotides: TGTGCCAGCAGCCCGCCACCACTGAGCTCCTATAATTCACCCCTCCACTTT. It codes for CASSPPPLSSYNSPLHF.

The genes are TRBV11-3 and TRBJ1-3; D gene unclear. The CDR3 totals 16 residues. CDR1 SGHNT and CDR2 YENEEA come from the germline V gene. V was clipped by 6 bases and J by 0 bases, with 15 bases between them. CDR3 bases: TGTGCCAGCAGGATCGCCGGGCGGGTCTCTGGAAACACCATATATTTT. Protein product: CASRIAGRVSGNTIYF.

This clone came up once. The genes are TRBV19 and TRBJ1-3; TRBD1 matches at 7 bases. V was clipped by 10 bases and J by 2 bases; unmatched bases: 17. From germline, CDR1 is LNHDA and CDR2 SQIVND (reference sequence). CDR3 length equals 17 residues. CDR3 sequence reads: CATTGITGEATGNTIYF. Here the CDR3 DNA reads TGTGCCACCACAGGAATTACAGGGGAGGCAACTGGAAACACCATATATTTT.

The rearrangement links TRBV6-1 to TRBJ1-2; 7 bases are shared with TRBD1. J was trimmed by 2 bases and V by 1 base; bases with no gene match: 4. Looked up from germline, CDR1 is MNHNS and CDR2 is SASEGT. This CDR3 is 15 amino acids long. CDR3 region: CASSEVEGQNYGYTF. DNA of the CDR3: TGTGCCAGCAGTGAAGTTGAGGGACAGAACTATGGCTACACCTTC.

The CDR3 DNA reads as TGTGCCAGCAGCTTAGTCGCGATAGGGGCATCCTACGAGCAGTACTTC. It translates to CASSLVAIGASYEQYF. This chain uses TRBV5-4 with TRBJ2-7, with D possibly matching TRBD1 (5 bases). Germline CDR1 is SGHNT and CDR2 is YYREEE (reference sequence). The CDR3 spans 16 residues. V was pared by 2 bases and J by 1 base, with 16 bases between.

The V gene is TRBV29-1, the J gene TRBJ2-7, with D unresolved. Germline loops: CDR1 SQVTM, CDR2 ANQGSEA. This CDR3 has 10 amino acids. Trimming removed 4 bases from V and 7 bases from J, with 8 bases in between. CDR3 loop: CSVGSEEQYF. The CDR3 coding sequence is TGCAGCGTTGGTTCGGAGGAGCAGTACTTC.

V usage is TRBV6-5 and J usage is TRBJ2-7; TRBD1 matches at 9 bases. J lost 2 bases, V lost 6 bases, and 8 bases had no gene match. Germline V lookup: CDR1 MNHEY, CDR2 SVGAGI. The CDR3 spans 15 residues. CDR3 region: CASSPLRTGAYEQYF. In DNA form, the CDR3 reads TGTGCCAGCAGCCCGCTCCGGACAGGGGCCTACGAGCAGTACTTC.

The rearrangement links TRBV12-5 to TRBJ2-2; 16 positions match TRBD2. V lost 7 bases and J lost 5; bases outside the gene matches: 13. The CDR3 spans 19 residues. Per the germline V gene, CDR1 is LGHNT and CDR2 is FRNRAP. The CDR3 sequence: CASAVPGLAGGPGTGELFF. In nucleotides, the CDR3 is TGTGCTAGTGCCGTTCCGGGACTAGCGGGGGGGCCGGGGACCGGGGAGCTGTTTTTT.

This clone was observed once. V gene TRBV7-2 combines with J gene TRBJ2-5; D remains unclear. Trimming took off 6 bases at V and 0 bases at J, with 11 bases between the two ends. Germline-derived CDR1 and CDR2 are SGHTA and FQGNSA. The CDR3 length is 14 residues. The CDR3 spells CASSLGWNQETQYF. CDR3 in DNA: TGTGCCAGCAGTCTAGGTTGGAACCAAGAGACCCAGTACTTC.

CDR3 in DNA: TGTGCCAGCAGTTACCGACCTCCAGCGGGAGGCGTAGATACGCAGTATTTT. Its translation is CASSYRPPAGGVDTQYF. The V gene is TRBV27, the J gene TRBJ2-3; TRBD2 matches 9 bases. Germline CDR1 reads MNHEY; CDR2 reads SMNVEV (reference sequence). J was trimmed by 5 bases and V by 4 bases; bases with no gene match: 13. The CDR3 covers 17 residues.

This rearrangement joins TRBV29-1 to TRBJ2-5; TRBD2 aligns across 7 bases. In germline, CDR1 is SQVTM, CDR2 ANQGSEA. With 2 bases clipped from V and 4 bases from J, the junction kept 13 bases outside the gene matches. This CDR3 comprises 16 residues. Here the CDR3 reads CSVESWWRERRETQYF. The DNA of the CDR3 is TGCAGCGTTGAAAGTTGGTGGCGGGAGCGTCGAGAGACCCAGTACTTC.

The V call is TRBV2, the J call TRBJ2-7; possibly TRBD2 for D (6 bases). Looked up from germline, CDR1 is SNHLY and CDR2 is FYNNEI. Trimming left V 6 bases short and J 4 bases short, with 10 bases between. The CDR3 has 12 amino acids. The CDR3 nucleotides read TGTGCCAGCAGCCGGGAGCGGTACGAGCAGTACTTC. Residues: CASSRERYEQYF.

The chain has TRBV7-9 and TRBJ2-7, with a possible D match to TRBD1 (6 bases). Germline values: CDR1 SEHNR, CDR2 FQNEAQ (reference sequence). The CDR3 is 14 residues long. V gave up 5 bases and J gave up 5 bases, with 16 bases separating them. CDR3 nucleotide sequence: TGTGCCAGCAGCAACAGGGAAGACGTGGACGAGCAGTACTTC. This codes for CASSNREDVDEQYF.

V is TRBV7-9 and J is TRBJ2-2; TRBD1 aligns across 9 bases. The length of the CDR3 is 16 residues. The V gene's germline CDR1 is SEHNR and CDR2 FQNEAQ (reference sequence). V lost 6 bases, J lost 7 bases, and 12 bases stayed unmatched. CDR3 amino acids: CASRPSGQGGNGELFF. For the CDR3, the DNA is TGTGCCAGCAGACCGTCGGGACAGGGAGGAAACGGGGAGCTGTTTTTT. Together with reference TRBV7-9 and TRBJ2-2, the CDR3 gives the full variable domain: DTGVSQNPRHKITKRGQNVTFRCDPISEHNRLYWYRQTLGQGPEFLTYFQNEAQLEKSRLLSDRFSAERPKGSFSTLEIQRTEQGDSAMYLCASRPSGQGGNGELFFGEGSRLTVL.

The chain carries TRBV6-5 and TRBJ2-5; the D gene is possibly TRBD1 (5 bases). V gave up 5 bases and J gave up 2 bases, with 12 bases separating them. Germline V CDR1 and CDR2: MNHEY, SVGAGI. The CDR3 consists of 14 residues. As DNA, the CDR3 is TGTGCCAGCAGTCATTCGACAGCTCAAGAGACCCAGTACTTC. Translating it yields CASSHSTAQETQYF.

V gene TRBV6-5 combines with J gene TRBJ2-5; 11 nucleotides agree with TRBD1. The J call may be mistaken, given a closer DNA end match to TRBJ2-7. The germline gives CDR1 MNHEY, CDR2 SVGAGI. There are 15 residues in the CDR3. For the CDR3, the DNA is TGTGCCAGCAGTTACCGGACAGGGGGCCCCTACGAGCAGTACTTC. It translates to CASSYRTGGPYEQYF.

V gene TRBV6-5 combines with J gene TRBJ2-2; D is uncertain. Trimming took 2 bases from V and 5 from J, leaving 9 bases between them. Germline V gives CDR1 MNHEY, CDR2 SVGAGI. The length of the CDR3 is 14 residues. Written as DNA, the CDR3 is TGTGCCAGCAGTTACCTTATCGGGACCGGGGAGCTGTTTTTT. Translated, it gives CASSYLIGTGELFF.

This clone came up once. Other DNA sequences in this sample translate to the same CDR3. CDR3 protein: CSVQGGSYNEQFF. CDR3 DNA: TGCAGCGTGCAGGGGGGCTCCTACAATGAGCAGTTCTTC. The chain joins TRBV29-1 to TRBJ2-1; D is perhaps TRBD1 (7 bases). The V and J ends lost 6 bases and 0 bases respectively, with 9 bases between them. The CDR3 is made up of 13 amino acids. The germline V gene encodes CDR1 SQVTM and CDR2 ANQGSEA.